A single sample gave rise to the 14 T cell receptor beta chains below, sequenced in a study of metastatic and nonmetastatic thyroid tumors. All patients were untreated before thyroid surgery. TCRdb recomputed clones from the PCR reads via MiXCR. This sample has 20,000 to 25,000 clones; around 12% occur once, and the top ten carry approximately 25%. The sample comprised blood. The source is a female donor with papillary thyroid cancer or a benign thyroid nodule (not recorded which). Some clones in this sample may be carry-over from other donors' samples.

This clone was seen at least ten times. The gene calls are TRBV5-6 and TRBJ1-2, with 7 bases matching TRBD1. Per germline, CDR1 SGHDT and CDR2 YYEEEE. The CDR3 is 13 residues long. Unmatched junction bases numbered 1, after V lost 4 bases and J lost 1 base. CDR3 amino acids: CASSDRVNYGYTF. The CDR3 region has the DNA TGTGCCAGCAGCGACAGGGTTAACTATGGCTACACCTTC. The variable domain in full, with the rest retrieved from reference TRBV5-6 and TRBJ1-2, is DAGVTQSPTHLIKTRGQQVTLRCSPKSGHDTVSWYQQALGQGPQFIFQYYEEEERQRGNFPDRFSGHQFPNYSSELNVNALLLGDSALYLCASSDRVNYGYTFGSGTRLTVV.

This clone was observed many times. CDR3 bases: TGCGCCAGCAGCTCTACCACAGGATCCCGGAACACTGAAGCTTTCTTT. Its translation is CASSSTTGSRNTEAFF. The gene calls are TRBV5-1 and TRBJ1-1; D might be TRBD1 (5 bases). This CDR3 is built from 16 residues. The ends were cut back, 3 bases at V and 1 base at J, with 16 bases in the middle. The germline CDR1 and CDR2 sequences are SGHRS and YFSETQ.

This clone has at least ten counts. This rearrangement joins TRBV4-1 to TRBJ2-1; D uncertain. This CDR3 is built from 14 residues. Germline V gives CDR1 MGHRA, CDR2 YSYEKL. V lost 0 bases and J 2 bases, leaving 5 bases between the germline ends. This chain's CDR3 is CASSQDVTYNEQFF. Here the CDR3 DNA reads TGCGCCAGCAGCCAAGATGTCACCTACAATGAGCAGTTCTTC.

This clone was recorded many times. The J gene is TRBJ1-5, the V gene TRBV2; 7 nucleotides agree with TRBD1. The V segment lost 7 bases and the J segment 7 bases; nucleotides outside the gene matches: 7. CDR3 length: 13 amino acids. CDR1 SNHLY and CDR2 FYNNEI come from the germline V gene. DNA of the CDR3: TGTGCCAGCATGTTAGGGGGCCAACAGCCCCAGCATTTT. As protein: CASMLGGQQPQHF.

This clone came up many times. The J gene is TRBJ2-7, the V gene TRBV18; 12 bases line up with TRBD2. CDR1 KGHSH and CDR2 LQKENI come from the germline V gene. The CDR3 extends over 14 amino acids. Trimming at V came to 6 bases and at J to 7 bases, leaving 7 bases not matched to a gene. The CDR3 region is CASSYGLAGREQYF. CDR3 in DNA: TGTGCCAGCTCCTATGGACTAGCGGGACGTGAGCAGTACTTC.

This clone was counted many times. The chain combines TRBV4-2 with TRBJ1-1; D call uncertain. The V end was cut by 0 bases, the J end by 1 base, with 3 bases between. This CDR3 has 13 residues. Per the germline V gene, CDR1 is LGHNA and CDR2 is YNFKEQ. Here the CDR3 DNA reads TGTGCCAGCAGCCAAGAAAGGAACACTGAAGCTTTCTTT. Protein sequence: CASSQERNTEAFF.

This clone was detected many times. A much larger clone lies one base from this, so it may be a read error. The gene calls are TRBV6-1 and TRBJ1-1; D unclear. The CDR3 covers 11 residues. CDR1 is MNHNS and CDR2 is SASEGT in the germline V gene. With 5 bases removed from V and 6 bases from J, the gap between germline ends came to 7 bases. In DNA form, the CDR3 reads TGTGCCAGCAGTTCCCCCTCTGAAGCTTTCTTT. It yields the protein CASSSPSEAFF.

This clone ranks as medium-sized. V and J are TRBV19 and TRBJ1-2; a weak D match, TRBD1 (5 bases). Germline V gene data show CDR1 as LNHDA and CDR2 as SQIVND (reference sequence). The CDR3 length is 13 residues. The germline V and J ends were trimmed by 7 bases and 3 bases, with 12 bases remaining between them. CDR3 nucleotides: TGTGCCAGTACCGGGGGGGAAGACTATGGCTACACCTTC. It translates to CASTGGEDYGYTF.

Points on this clone: One junction end disagrees with the germline gene, perhaps due to a read error. The chain joins TRBV20-1 to TRBJ1-5; 7 nucleotides agree with TRBD1. CDR3 length equals 14 residues. CDR1 is DFQATT and CDR2 is SNEGSKA in the germline V gene (reference sequence). The CDR3 bases are TGCAGTGCTAGGGAGGGACAGTGGTATCAGCCCCGGCATTTT. Amino acid sequence: CSAREGQWYQPRHF.

The rearrangement links TRBV20-1 to TRBJ1-2; D may be TRBD1 (5 bases). V lost 8 bases and J lost 6, with 22 bases in between. This CDR3 is built from 14 residues. Germline V gene data show CDR1 as DFQATT and CDR2 as SNEGSKA (reference sequence). As DNA, the CDR3 is TGCAGTTCCTCTCCGTGGGGGAGTACGGATGGCTACACCTTC. Protein sequence: CSSSPWGSTDGYTF.

Many counts were recorded for this clone. The chain recombines TRBV7-6 with TRBJ1-1; D gene uncertain. There are 13 residues in the CDR3. CDR1 SGHVS and CDR2 FNYEAQ come from the germline V gene. V was cut by 1 base and J by 5 bases, with 8 bases left in between. CDR3 bases: TGTGCCAGCAGCTTAGAGGCTGGAACTGAAGCTTTCTTT. Its protein product is CASSLEAGTEAFF.

This clone was seen a few times. This rearrangement joins TRBV6-2 or TRBV6-3 to TRBJ2-1; TRBD1 agrees at 7 bases. Germline V gives CDR1 MNHEY, CDR2 SVGEGT. This CDR3 has 18 residues. The V gene end was trimmed by 5 bases and the J gene end by 2 bases; junction bases not matched to a gene: 15. The CDR3 nucleotides read TGTGCCAGCAGTAGGTCCGGGACAGCCCGAGGGGCCTACAATGAGCAGTTCTTC. Its translation is CASSRSGTARGAYNEQFF.

This clone is labeled as medium-sized. This chain joins TRBV6-5 and TRBJ2-1; TRBD2 matches at 15 bases. V lost 6 bases, J lost 0 bases, and 6 bases stayed unmatched. This CDR3 is 18 amino acids long. Germline assignment: CDR1 MNHEY and CDR2 SVGAGI. The CDR3 bases are TGTGCCAGCAGATGGACTAGCGGGGGGGTGAGCTCCTACAATGAGCAGTTCTTC. This translates into CASRWTSGGVSSYNEQFF.

This clone was seen ten or more times. The chain recombines TRBV18 with TRBJ2-7; 9 bases line up with TRBD1. The CDR3 consists of 14 residues. V gave up 3 bases and J gave up 9 bases; unmatched junction bases: 9. The germline CDR1 and CDR2 sequences are KGHSH and LQKENI. CDR3 protein: CASSPGTGTTGQYF. The CDR3 DNA reads TGTGCCAGCTCACCGGGGACAGGGACCACGGGGCAGTACTTC.